The clone carrying this TCR beta chain came up many times. Its antigen is not identified. The CDR3 goes on 3 residues after the read ends, and that part is filled in from the germline J gene. These data come from a study of T cell clonality in common variable immunodeficiency. Broader study findings: Compared with controls, CVID subjects had fewer shared TCRbeta clones. In common variable immunodeficiency, TCR beta chains reportedly carried fewer deletions and N-nucleotide insertions.

The germline V gene encodes CDR1 SGHRS and CDR2 YFSETQ. This CDR3 is 15 amino acids long. With V trimmed by 3 bases and J by 2 bases, 6 bases remained unmatched. Heparinized whole blood, about 5 to 8.5 ml, came from each donor. TCRdb's table, derived via immunoSEQ multiplex PCR, lists solely in-frame clones and lacks some. The sample yields tens of thousands of clones, without any singletons. This receptor was taken from a person aged 18 to 75 in good health. The chain is built from TRBV5-1 and TRBJ1-1, with TRBD1 matching over 8 bases. The material sequenced was peripheral blood mononuclear cells. The CDR3 region is CASSYYRGYNTEAFF. The sequenced CDR3 bases are TGCGCCAGCAGCTACTACAGGGGGTATAACACTGAA.